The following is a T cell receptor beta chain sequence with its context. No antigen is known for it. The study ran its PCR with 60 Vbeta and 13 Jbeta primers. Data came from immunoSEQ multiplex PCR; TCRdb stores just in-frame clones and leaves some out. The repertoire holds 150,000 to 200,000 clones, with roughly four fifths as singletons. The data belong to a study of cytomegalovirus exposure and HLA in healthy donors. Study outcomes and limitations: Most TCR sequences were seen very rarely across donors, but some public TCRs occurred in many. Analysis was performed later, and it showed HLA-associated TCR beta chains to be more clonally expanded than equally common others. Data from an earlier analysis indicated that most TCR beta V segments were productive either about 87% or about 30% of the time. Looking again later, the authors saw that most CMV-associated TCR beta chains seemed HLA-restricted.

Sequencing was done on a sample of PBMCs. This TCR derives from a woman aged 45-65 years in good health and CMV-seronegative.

The CDR3 protein is CASSYQASGNTIYF. In nucleotides, the CDR3 is TGTGCCAGCAGTTACCAGGCTTCGGGAAACACCATATATTTT. This sequence joins TRBV6-5 and TRBJ1-3; unclear D gene. CDR3 length: 14 residues. V dropped 2 bases and J dropped 4 bases, with 9 bases sitting between them. The V gene's germline CDR1 is MNHEY and CDR2 SVGAGI.